A selection of T cell receptor beta chains follows, all from one sample in a study of blood T cells in healthy people across ages. TCRdb itself ran the 5' RACE reads through MiXCR, one entry per CDR3 protein. The sample carries 550,000 to 750,000 distinct CDR3 sequences, 20% to 25% recorded once. The source material was blood. These receptors were taken from a man aged 70 or older in good health. Each CDR3 is given without its conserved first and last residue. The order of the fields is CDR3 length, D gene, J gene, V gene, clone size, CDR3 protein. The D gene is left open where the match is weak. For some rows the clone size is stated as once, few or many, or as a class when expanded; others skip it.

12	NA	TRBJ1-2	TRBV6-1	NA	ASSELSGRYGYT
13	NA	NA	TRBV2	NA	ASTQGGDLSYEQY
13	NA	TRBJ1-6	TRBV5-1	NA	ASSLEGRSNSPLH
14	NA	NA	TRBV20-1	NA	SARDLVSGSAYEQY
14	NA	TRBJ1-5	TRBV19	many	ASSLSMGLGDQPQH
12	NA	TRBJ2-4	TRBV20-1	few	SAPGPLAKNIQY
12	NA	TRBJ2-5	TRBV18	few	ASSPEGGPETQY
13	NA	TRBJ2-1	TRBV28	NA	ASSTIWSSYNEQF
12	NA	TRBJ1-1	TRBV29-1	few	SVGEGLKNTEAF
10	NA	NA	TRBV2	few	ASRSDSYEQY
15	TRBD2	TRBJ2-3	TRBV7-3	NA	ASSPSGRASVSDTQY
11	NA	NA	TRBV20-1	NA	SAPDRSSCEQY
12	NA	TRBJ1-4	TRBV7-2	many	ASSLGGAGEKLF
10	NA	NA	TRBV20-1	few	SAREDWNEQY
14	NA	NA	TRBV15	few	ATSRDSGLGIETQY
13	NA	TRBJ2-1	TRBV15	NA	ATSNGGQGFYEQF
14	NA	TRBJ2-6	TRBV18	NA	ASSPGSSSGANVLT
14	TRBD1	TRBJ2-2	TRBV9	NA	ASSVGPGGEGGELF
14	TRBD1	TRBJ2-1	TRBV15	NA	ATSRGTPGGGNEQF
11	NA	TRBJ1-1	TRBV7-3	few	AGSAGSNTEAF
14	TRBD2	TRBJ2-3	TRBV15	NA	ATSREASGKTDTQY
12	NA	TRBJ2-1	TRBV29-1	many	SVGRGVAYNEQF
10	NA	TRBJ2-7	TRBV12-3/TRBV12-4	NA	ASSLRHGEQY
12	NA	TRBJ2-2	TRBV12-3/TRBV12-4	few	ASSLGGDTGELF
14	NA	TRBJ2-1	TRBV29-1	few	SVEDSSASSYNEQF
12	NA	TRBJ1-5	TRBV3-1	NA	ASSQGAGGQPQH
10	NA	TRBJ1-4	TRBV15	few	ATTPTGEKLF
12	TRBD1	TRBJ2-5	TRBV19	NA	ASSISGGGETQY
12	TRBD1	TRBJ2-5	TRBV20-1	NA	SARSPTGEETQY
14	TRBD2	TRBJ2-1	TRBV14	few	ASSQPTSAYYNEQF
15	NA	TRBJ2-4	TRBV24-1	NA	ATSDLLGILAKNIQY
12	TRBD1	TRBJ1-1	TRBV20-1	NA	SAPLRQGGTEAF
12	NA	TRBJ2-5	TRBV5-1	few	ASSKGENQETQY
12	TRBD2	TRBJ2-5	TRBV6-1	few	ASRRLAGDETQY
13	TRBD1	TRBJ2-2	TRBV2	NA	ASSPDRGQSGELV
12	NA	TRBJ2-2	TRBV7-9	NA	ASSWASATGELF
13	TRBD2	TRBJ2-2	TRBV7-3	few	ASSLDWGGTGELF
14	TRBD2	TRBJ2-7	TRBV7-8	NA	ASSLGLAGDLYEQY
13	NA	TRBJ1-4	TRBV7-2	NA	ASSLRPSANEKLF
13	NA	TRBJ1-5	TRBV28	many	ASSTPAGFEQPQH
13	TRBD1	TRBJ2-2	TRBV20-1	few	SARANGQGWGELF